This T cell receptor (beta chain) was sequenced for a study of spatial heterogeneity in lung cancer. This CDR3 contains 14 residues. Trimming took off 3 bases at V and 7 bases at J, with 15 bases between the two ends. Germline V gene data show CDR1 as KGHSH and CDR2 as LQKENI. Specified time point: blood at routine non-recurrence follow-up after resection. Individual TCR cDNA molecules each bore their own unique molecular identifier. TCRdb reprocessed the 5' RACE reads with MiXCR, giving one entry per CDR3 protein. The sample has approximately 100,000 distinct CDR3 sequences, less than 20% seen once; the top ten hold just over 20%.

The material sequenced was PBMCs, taken at follow-up. This TCR derives from a male donor with early-stage non-small cell lung cancer. The rearrangement uses TRBV18 and TRBJ1-1; D gene unclear. In DNA, the CDR3 is TGTGCCAGCTCACCCCAACCGGGAGCAGTTGAAGCTTTCTTT. This codes for CASSPQPGAVEAFF.